This is a list of T cell receptor beta chains from one sample in a study of cytomegalovirus exposure and HLA in healthy donors. Assay: immunoSEQ multiplex PCR; the TCRdb copy retains only in-frame clones and omits some. Among about 160,000 clones listed, 70% to 90% were seen once. Sequencing used PBMCs. These receptors all come from a woman aged 30 to 39 in good health and CMV-seronegative. The CDR3 runs from the conserved cysteine through the conserved F or W. D genes are given only for firm matches. A clone size is listed for some rows: how often the clone was seen (once, few, many), or a class if it is expanded.

d_gene	v_gene	abundance	j_gene	CDR3nt	CDR3aa
TRBD1	TRBV5-8	few	TRBJ2-1	TGTGCCAGCAGCGCGGGACAGGGGATCTCCTACAATGAGCAGTTCTTC	CASSAGQGISYNEQFF
TRBD1	TRBV7-9	.	TRBJ1-2	TGTGCCAGCAGCTTAGGGGTGACAGGGACCCTCTATGGCTACACCTTC	CASSLGVTGTLYGYTF
TRBD1	TRBV19	.	TRBJ1-5	TGTGCCAGTAGTATAACTGACAGGGGGATTCATCAGCCCCAGCATTTT	CASSITDRGIHQPQHF
.	TRBV7-2	.	TRBJ2-3	TGTGCCAGCAGCTTAGCTGCAGGCCGCACAGATACGCAGTATTTT	CASSLAAGRTDTQYF
.	TRBV19	.	TRBJ2-5	TGTGCCAGTAGTCCGAGCCAAAACTTCCACGAGACCCAGTACTTC	CASSPSQNFHETQYF
.	TRBV18	.	TRBJ1-4	TGTGCCAGCTCACCAGGGCAGGGTGCTGAAAAACTGTTTTTT	CASSPGQGAEKLFF
TRBD1	TRBV27	.	TRBJ2-7	TGTGCCAGCAGACCGGGACAGACGTCCGAGCAGTACTTC	CASRPGQTSEQYF
TRBD1	TRBV10-3	.	TRBJ1-2	TGTGCCATCAGTGAGCCCTGGGACAGGGGAGGCTACACCTTC	CAISEPWDRGGYTF
TRBD1	TRBV6-5	.	TRBJ2-1	TGTGCCAGCAGTTACTCCGGGACAGGGCAAGCGAATGAGCAGTTCTTC	CASSYSGTGQANEQFF
TRBD1	TRBV7-9	.	TRBJ2-5	TGTGCCAGCAGCTCCGGGACAGGGGGCTTGGGGGAGACCCAGTACTTC	CASSSGTGGLGETQYF
TRBD1	TRBV15	.	TRBJ2-3	TGTGCCACCAGCACAAAATGGGACAGGGACACAGATACGCAGTATTTT	CATSTKWDRDTDTQYF
.	TRBV27	.	TRBJ1-1	TGTGCCAGCAGTTTAAATCGGAACACTGAAGCTTTCTTT	CASSLNRNTEAFF